A single T cell receptor (beta chain) is shown here with its context. Its specificity is unknown. Approximately 110 mL of blood, on average, came from one heparinised draw per donor. Populations isolated by sorting all had purity greater than 95%. This entry comes from a study of beta chain features in type 1 diabetes. Overall study findings and caveats: Within patients, naive, central memory and Treg TCRB repertoires seemed more similar than within healthy donors. Type 1 diabetes patients showed a moderate but significant shortening of TCRB CDR3s in all four CD4+ subsets.

The V end lost 7 bases, the J end lost 2 bases, and 11 bases lay between the germline ends. Germline-derived CDR1 and CDR2 are MNHEY and SMNVEV (reference sequence). The CDR3 loop spans 13 amino acids. Expressed TCRB transcripts were sequenced because the isolated RNA had all been reverse transcribed beforehand. This table comes from immunoSEQ multiplex PCR, and its TCRdb copy is limited to in-frame clones, with some not included. The repertoire consists of 240,000 or so clones, with approximately 15% occurring once and the leading ten covering 0.015% to 0.02%. Sequencing was performed on naive CD4+ T cells from blood. This clonotype was obtained from a man under 40 with type 1 diabetes. V and J are TRBV27 and TRBJ1-1, with a tentative D call TRBD1 (6 bases). CDR3 DNA sequence: TGTGCCAGCACACAACAGGGAAACACTGAAGCTTTCTTT. Protein sequence: CASTQQGNTEAFF.